The 3 T cell receptor beta chains listed next were all sequenced from one sample in a study of technical replicates of blood from several donors. Profiling relied on immunoSEQ multiplex PCR, and the TCRdb table lists in-frame clones only, not all of them. The repertoire has 45,000 to 60,000 clones, roughly 94% of them found once; the top ten carry around 2.9%. Sequencing was done on a sample of PBMCs. The receptor set was obtained from a human donor in good health. Some clones in this sample may be carry-over from other donors' samples.

The J gene is TRBJ2-3, the V gene TRBV4-1, with 9 bases matching TRBD2. Germline V lookup: CDR1 MGHRA, CDR2 YSYEKL. This CDR3 contains 17 residues. Trimming removed 4 bases from V and 6 bases from J; junction bases left unmatched: 14. The CDR3: CASSLPPSGTSSDTQYF. The CDR3 DNA is TGCGCCAGCAGCCTTCCCCCCTCTGGGACTAGCTCCGATACGCAGTATTTT.

V gene TRBV5-6 combines with J gene TRBJ2-3; TRBD1 matches 7 bases. The CDR3 sequence is 15 residues long. Germline CDR1 SGHDT, CDR2 YYEEEE. The junction had 12 bases not matched to a gene; V was cut back by 5 bases and J by 6 bases. The DNA for the CDR3 is TGTGCCAGCAGATTCGGCCCATCAGGGGGTGATACGCAGTATTTT. Its protein product is CASRFGPSGGDTQYF. Variable domain in full (rest from reference TRBV5-6 and TRBJ2-3): DAGVTQSPTHLIKTRGQQVTLRCSPKSGHDTVSWYQQALGQGPQFIFQYYEEEERQRGNFPDRFSGHQFPNYSSELNVNALLLGDSALYLCASRFGPSGGDTQYFGPGTRLTVL.

V gene TRBV6-5 combines with J gene TRBJ2-3; D ambiguous. The length of the CDR3 is 14 residues. V lost 0 bases and J 2 bases, leaving 6 bases between the germline ends. The germline V gene encodes CDR1 MNHEY and CDR2 SVGAGI. The CDR3 is CASSYSSPTDTQYF. The DNA for the CDR3 is TGTGCCAGCAGTTACTCATCTCCCACAGATACGCAGTATTTT.